The present entry profiles one T cell receptor beta chain with its context. Its target antigen remains unknown. No much larger clone is present one base from it, and per-base qualities are unavailable. The germline V gene provides CDR1 SGDLS and CDR2 YYNGEE. From the cysteine through the phenylalanine, the CDR3 covers 16 amino acids. Only the CDR3 part of the read is kept: 48 bases, read in frame from the first base. V loses 0 bases of germline sequence and J loses 2 bases, and the interval between the two ends is 14 bases. The data derive from a study of OX40 agonist ivuxolimab in advanced cancers. Concerning the study at large: The costimulatory receptor OX40 (CD134) was targeted by ivuxolimab, a fully human IgG2 agonistic monoclonal antibody. The paper describes the monotherapy dose-escalation part (N of about 55 patients) of the phase I trial of ivuxolimab. In the dose-escalation cohort, approximately 82% of patients were male, and the mean age was approximately 60 years with a range of about 20 to 80. The purpose of peripheral TCRbeta sequencing was to test whether ivuxolimab changed TCR sequence diversity and led to clonal T-cell expansion. Among the 52 dose-escalation patients, roughly 20 had hepatocellular carcinoma, around 15 melanoma, 9 renal cell carcinoma and 9 head and neck cancer. Patients were allowed to have had prior anti-PD-1, anti-PD-L1 or anti-CTLA-4 therapy, and 40% to 45% of the dose-escalation patients had been treated with checkpoint inhibitors. Partial responses were achieved by three dose-escalation patients, of whom one had hepatocellular carcinoma and two had cutaneous melanoma. Intravenous ivuxolimab was administered to patients every 2 weeks at six dose levels: 0.01, 0.1, 0.3, 1.5, 3 and 10 mg/kg.

Summary of the overall study and its limitations: After ivuxolimab, more expanded clones were found on average in CD8+ T cells than in CD4+ T cells. At doses of 0.1 to 3.0 mg/kg, clonal expansion of both CD4+ and CD8+ blood T cells was observed from baseline to week 6. In the 0.1-3.0 mg/kg groups, partial responders were among the patients with the lowest normalized peripheral clonal expansion, particularly in CD8+ T cells. Low levels of normalized T-cell clonal expansion were also seen in some nonresponding patients. The antigen specificity of the clonally expanded peripheral T cells was not determined.

For sequencing of the TCRbeta CDR3 region, genomic DNA was extracted from the sorted cells. The immunoSEQ Assay was used for sequencing of TCRbeta CDR3 regions. This is the immuneACCESS table as TCRdb keeps it, with only in-frame sequences that have V and J called. A part of the clones is gone; compared with another copy, unresolved V genes explain less than half, and the rest is unexplained. The table for this sample lists fewer than 70,000 clones; approximately 88% of them were counted only once. About 0.62% of the sample is held by the ten biggest clonotypes. The trial excluded patients who had a history of autoimmune disease or were on systemic immunosuppression. Peripheral blood for TCR sequencing was drawn from every dose cohort at baseline, at cycle 4 day 1 and at cycle 7 day 1. The samples were taken from a phase I, first-in-human, multicenter, open-label dose-escalation trial of ivuxolimab. Adults with locally advanced or metastatic melanoma, renal cell carcinoma, hepatocellular carcinoma or head and neck squamous cell carcinoma were enrolled in the trial. Before TCR sequencing, CD4+ and CD8+ T cells were separately sorted from peripheral blood.

This sample comprised CD4+ or CD8+ T cells sorted from blood, obtained in a trial of the OX40 agonist ivuxolimab. The receptor was isolated from an adult with an advanced solid tumor such as melanoma, head and neck, liver or kidney cancer. In this chain, TRBV9 is recombined with TRBJ1-1; too little of a D gene remains to name it. The sequenced DNA is TGTGCCAGCAGCGTAGAATCGTCAACCCCTAACACTGAAGCTTTCTTT. It is translated as CASSVESSTPNTEAFF.